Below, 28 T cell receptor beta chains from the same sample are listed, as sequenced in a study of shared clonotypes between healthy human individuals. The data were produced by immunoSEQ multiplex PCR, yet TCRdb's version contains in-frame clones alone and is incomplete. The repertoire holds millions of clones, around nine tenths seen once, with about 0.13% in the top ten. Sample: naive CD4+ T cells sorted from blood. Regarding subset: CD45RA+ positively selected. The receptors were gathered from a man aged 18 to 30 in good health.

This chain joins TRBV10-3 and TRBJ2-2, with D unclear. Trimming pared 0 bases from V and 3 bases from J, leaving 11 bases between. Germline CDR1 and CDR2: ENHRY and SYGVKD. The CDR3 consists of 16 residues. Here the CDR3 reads CAISESRSLDTGELFF. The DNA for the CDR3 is TGTGCCATCAGTGAGTCGAGGTCCCTAGACACCGGGGAGCTGTTTTTT.

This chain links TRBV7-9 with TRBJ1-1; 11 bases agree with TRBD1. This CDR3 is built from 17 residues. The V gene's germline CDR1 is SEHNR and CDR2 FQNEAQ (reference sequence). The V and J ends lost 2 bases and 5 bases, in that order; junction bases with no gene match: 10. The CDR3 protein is CASSLLTSGTGGTEAFF. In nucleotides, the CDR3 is TGTGCCAGCAGCTTACTAACATCCGGGACAGGGGGAACTGAAGCTTTCTTT.

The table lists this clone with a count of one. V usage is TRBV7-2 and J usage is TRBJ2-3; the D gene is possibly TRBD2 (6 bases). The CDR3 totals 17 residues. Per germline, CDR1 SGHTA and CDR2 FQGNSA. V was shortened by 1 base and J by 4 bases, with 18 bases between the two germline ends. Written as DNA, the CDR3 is TGTGCCAGCAGCTTAGTGTCGGGCACCGGAGGGCCAGATACGCAGTATTTT. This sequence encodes CASSLVSGTGGPDTQYF.

DNA for the CDR3: TGTGCCAGCAGCTTGCTAGGACCCTACAATGAGCAGTTCTTC. This encodes CASSLLGPYNEQFF. The rearrangement joins TRBV5-4 to TRBJ2-1; D gene ambiguous. The CDR3 is 14 amino acids. The germline gives CDR1 SGHNT, CDR2 YYREEE (reference sequence). V lost 1 base and J lost 2, with 7 bases in between.

The CDR3 reads CASSLSGVKGPQHF. The CDR3 DNA reads TGTGCCAGCAGTTTATCAGGGGTTAAGGGGCCCCAGCATTTT. The chain employs TRBV28 and TRBJ1-5; TRBD1 might be the D (6 bases). The CDR3 extends over 14 amino acids. V lost 1 base, J lost 9 bases, and 13 bases lay in between. Germline loops: CDR1 MDHEN, CDR2 SYDVKM.

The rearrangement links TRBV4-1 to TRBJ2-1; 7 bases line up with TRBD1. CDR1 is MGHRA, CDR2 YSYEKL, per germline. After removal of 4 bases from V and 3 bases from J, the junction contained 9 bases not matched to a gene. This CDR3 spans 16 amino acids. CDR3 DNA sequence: TGCGCCAGCAGCCGCCCCACGGGACAGATCTACAATGAGCAGTTCTTC. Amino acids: CASSRPTGQIYNEQFF.

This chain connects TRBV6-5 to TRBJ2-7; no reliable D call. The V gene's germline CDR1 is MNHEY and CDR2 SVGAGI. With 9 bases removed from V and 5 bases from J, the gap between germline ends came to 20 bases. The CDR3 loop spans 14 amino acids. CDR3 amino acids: CASRPGRHGDEQYF. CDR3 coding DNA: TGTGCCAGTAGGCCCGGGCGGCACGGAGACGAGCAGTACTTC.

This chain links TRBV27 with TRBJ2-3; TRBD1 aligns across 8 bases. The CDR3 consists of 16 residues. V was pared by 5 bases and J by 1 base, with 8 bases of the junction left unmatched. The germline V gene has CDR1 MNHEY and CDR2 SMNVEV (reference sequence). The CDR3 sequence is CASSPLRTGRTDTQYF. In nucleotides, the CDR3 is TGTGCCAGCAGTCCCCTAAGGACAGGGCGCACAGATACGCAGTATTTT.

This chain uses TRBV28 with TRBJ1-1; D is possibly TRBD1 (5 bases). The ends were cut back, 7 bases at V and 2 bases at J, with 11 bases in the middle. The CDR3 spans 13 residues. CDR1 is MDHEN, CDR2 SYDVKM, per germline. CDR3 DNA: TGTGCCAGCAAGGCCCAGGGAAACACTGAAGCTTTCTTT. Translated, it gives CASKAQGNTEAFF.

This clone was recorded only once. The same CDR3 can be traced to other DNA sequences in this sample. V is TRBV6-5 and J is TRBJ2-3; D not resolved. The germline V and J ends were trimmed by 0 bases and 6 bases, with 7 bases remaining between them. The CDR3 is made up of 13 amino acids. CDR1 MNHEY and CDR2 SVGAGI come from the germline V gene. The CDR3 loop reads CASSYSRRDTQYF. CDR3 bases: TGTGCCAGCAGTTACTCGAGGCGGGATACGCAGTATTTT.

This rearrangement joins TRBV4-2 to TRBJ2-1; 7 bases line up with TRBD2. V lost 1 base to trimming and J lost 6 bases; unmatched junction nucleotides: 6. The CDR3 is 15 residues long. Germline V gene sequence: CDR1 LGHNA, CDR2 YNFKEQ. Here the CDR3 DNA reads TGTGCCAGCAGCCAAGTCCAGCGGGATTTCAATGAGCAGTTCTTC. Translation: CASSQVQRDFNEQFF.

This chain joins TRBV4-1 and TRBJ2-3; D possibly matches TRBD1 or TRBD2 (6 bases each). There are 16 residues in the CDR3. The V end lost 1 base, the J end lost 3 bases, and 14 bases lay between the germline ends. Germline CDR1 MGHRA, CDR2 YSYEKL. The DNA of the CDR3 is TGCGCCAGCAGCCAAGGATGGCGGAGGGGGACAGATACGCAGTATTTT. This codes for CASSQGWRRGTDTQYF.

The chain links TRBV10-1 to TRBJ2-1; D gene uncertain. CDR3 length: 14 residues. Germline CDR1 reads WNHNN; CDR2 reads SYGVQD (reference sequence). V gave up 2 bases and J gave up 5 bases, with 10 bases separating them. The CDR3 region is CASSERPRNNEQFF. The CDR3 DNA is TGCGCCAGCAGTGAGCGCCCCCGGAACAATGAGCAGTTCTTC.

This chain's CDR3 is CASSSGRGTYEQYF. The CDR3 region has the DNA TGTGCCAGCAGCTCGGGCCGAGGGACCTACGAGCAGTACTTC. This chain links TRBV5-4 with TRBJ2-7; weak D call: TRBD2 (5 bases). Trimming pared 3 bases from V and 2 bases from J, leaving 12 bases between. The CDR3 is 14 residues long. Germline V gene sequence: CDR1 SGHNT, CDR2 YYREEE (reference sequence).

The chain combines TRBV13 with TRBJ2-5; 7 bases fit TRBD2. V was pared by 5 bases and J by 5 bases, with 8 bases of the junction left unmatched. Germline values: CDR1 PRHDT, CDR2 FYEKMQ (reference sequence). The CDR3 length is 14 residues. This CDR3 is CASSPLWEGETQYF. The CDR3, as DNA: TGTGCCAGCAGCCCTCTGTGGGAGGGGGAGACCCAGTACTTC.

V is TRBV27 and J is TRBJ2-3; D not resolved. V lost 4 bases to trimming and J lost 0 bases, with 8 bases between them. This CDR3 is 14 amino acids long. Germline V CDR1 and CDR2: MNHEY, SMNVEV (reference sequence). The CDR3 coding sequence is TGTGCCAGCAGTTCGCCGAGAAGCACAGATACGCAGTATTTT. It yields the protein CASSSPRSTDTQYF.

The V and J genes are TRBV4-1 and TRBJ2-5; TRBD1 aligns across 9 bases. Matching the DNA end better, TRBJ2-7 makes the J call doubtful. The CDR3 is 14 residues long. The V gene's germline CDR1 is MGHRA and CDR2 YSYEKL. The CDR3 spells CASSQVGQGYEQYF. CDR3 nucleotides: TGCGCCAGCAGCCAAGTGGGACAGGGCTACGAGCAGTACTTC.

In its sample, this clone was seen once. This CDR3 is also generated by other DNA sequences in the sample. CDR3 in amino acids: CASSLGDRAYEQYF. The DNA of the CDR3 is TGTGCCAGCAGCTTGGGGGACAGGGCCTACGAGCAGTACTTC. This chain connects TRBV5-4 to TRBJ2-7; TRBD1 aligns across 9 bases. The J segment lost 2 bases and the V segment lost 0 bases, leaving 0 bases of the junction unmatched. The CDR3 covers 14 residues. Germline V lookup: CDR1 SGHNT, CDR2 YYREEE (reference sequence).

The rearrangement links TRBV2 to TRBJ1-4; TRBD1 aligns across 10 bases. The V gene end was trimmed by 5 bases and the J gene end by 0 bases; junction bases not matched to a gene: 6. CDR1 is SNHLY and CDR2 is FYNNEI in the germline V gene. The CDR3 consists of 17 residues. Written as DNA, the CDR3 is TGTGCCAGCAGTTTCCGGGACAGGGGCTCAACTAATGAAAAACTGTTTTTT. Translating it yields CASSFRDRGSTNEKLFF. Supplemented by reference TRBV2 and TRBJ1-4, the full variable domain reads EPEVTQTPSHQVTQMGQEVILRCVPISNHLYFYWYRQILGQKVEFLVSFYNNEISEKSEIFDDQFSVERPDGSNFTLKIRSTKLEDSAMYFCASSFRDRGSTNEKLFFGSGTQLSVL.

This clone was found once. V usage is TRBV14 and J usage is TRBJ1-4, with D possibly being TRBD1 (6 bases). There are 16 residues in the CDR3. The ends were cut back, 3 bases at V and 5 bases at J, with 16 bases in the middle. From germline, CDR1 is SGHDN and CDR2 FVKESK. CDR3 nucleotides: TGTGCCAGCAGCCAGTACGGACAGCTCCTAAATGAAAAACTGTTTTTT. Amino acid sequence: CASSQYGQLLNEKLFF.

The CDR3 sequence: CASSLDSRNSNEQFF. The CDR3 DNA sequence: TGCGCCAGCAGCCTGGACAGCCGGAATTCCAATGAGCAGTTCTTC. The chain is built from TRBV5-1 and TRBJ2-1; perhaps TRBD1 as D (6 bases). V lost 4 bases to trimming and J lost 6 bases, with 17 bases between them. Germline CDR1 and CDR2: SGHRS and YFSETQ. This CDR3 is built from 15 residues.

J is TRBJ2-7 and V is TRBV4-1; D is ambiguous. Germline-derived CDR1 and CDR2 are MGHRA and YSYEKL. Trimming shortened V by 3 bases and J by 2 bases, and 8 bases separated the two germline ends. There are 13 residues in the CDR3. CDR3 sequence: CASSQLYTYEQYF. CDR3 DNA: TGCGCCAGCAGCCAGCTGTATACCTACGAGCAGTACTTC.

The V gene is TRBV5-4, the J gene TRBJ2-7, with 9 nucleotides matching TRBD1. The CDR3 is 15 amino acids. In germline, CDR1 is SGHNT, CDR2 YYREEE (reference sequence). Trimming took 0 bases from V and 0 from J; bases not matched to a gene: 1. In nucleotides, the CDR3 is TGTGCCAGCAGCTTGGGGGACAGGGTCTCCTACGAGCAGTACTTC. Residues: CASSLGDRVSYEQYF.

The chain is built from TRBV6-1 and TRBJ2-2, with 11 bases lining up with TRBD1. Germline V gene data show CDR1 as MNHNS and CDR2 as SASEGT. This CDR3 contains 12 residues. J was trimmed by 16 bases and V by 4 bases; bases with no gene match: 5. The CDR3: CASSGTGGASFF. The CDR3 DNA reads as TGTGCCAGCAGTGGGACAGGGGGCGCTTCGTTTTTT.

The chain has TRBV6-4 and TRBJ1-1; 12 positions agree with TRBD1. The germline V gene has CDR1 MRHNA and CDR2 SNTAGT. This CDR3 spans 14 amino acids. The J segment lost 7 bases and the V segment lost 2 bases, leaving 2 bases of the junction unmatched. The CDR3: CASSDGTGGGEAFF. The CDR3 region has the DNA TGTGCCAGCAGTGACGGGACAGGGGGCGGTGAAGCTTTCTTT.

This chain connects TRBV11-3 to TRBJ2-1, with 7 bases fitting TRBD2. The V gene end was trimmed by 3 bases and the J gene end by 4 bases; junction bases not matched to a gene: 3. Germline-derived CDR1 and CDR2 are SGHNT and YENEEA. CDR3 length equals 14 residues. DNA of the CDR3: TGTGCCAGCAGCTTGGGGGGGGTGTACAATGAGCAGTTCTTC. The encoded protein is CASSLGGVYNEQFF.

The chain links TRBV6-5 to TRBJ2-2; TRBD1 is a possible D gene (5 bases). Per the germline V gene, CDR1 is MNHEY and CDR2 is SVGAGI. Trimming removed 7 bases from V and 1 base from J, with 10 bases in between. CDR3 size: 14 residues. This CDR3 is CASTNTGNTGELFF. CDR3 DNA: TGTGCCAGCACGAACACAGGGAACACCGGGGAGCTGTTTTTT.

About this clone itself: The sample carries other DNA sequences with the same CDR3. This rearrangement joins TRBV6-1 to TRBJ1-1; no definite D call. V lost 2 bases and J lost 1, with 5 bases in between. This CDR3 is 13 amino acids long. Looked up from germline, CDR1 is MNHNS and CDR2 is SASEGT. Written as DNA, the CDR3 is TGTGCCAGCAGTGAAATAGGGAACACTGAAGCTTTCTTT. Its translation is CASSEIGNTEAFF.